This TCR beta chain was found in a study of sequential checkpoint blockade in melanoma. For the study at large: Randomization was 1:1 between first-line nivolumab→ipilimumab and ipilimumab→nivolumab.

The protocol was immunoSEQ multiplex PCR, while the TCRdb copy is restricted to in-frame clones and leaves out a portion. The sample includes 25,000 to 35,000 clones, roughly nine tenths seen only once; the top ten take around 13%. Treatment indicated: randomized to nivolumab then ipilimumab (arm A) or the reverse (arm B). The CDR3 covers 14 residues. The V end was cut by 4 bases, the J end by 3 bases, with 13 bases between. In germline, CDR1 is SGDLS, CDR2 YYNGEE. This TCR was recovered from a human donor with melanoma. This chain links TRBV9 with TRBJ1-2; D may be TRBD1 (6 bases). This specimen consisted of CD8+ T cells sorted from blood (inferred from file names), obtained from a patient given nivolumab and ipilimumab in sequence. CDR3 coding DNA: TGTGCCAGCAGCACCAGTCCAGGGGACTATGGCTACACCTTC. As protein: CASSTSPGDYGYTF. The complete variable domain, with remaining parts taken from reference TRBV9 and TRBJ1-2, reads DSGVTQTPKHLITATGQRVTLRCSPRSGDLSVYWYQQSLDQGLQFLIQYYNGEERAKGNILERFSAQQFPDLHSELNLSSLELGDSALYFCASSTSPGDYGYTFGSGTRLTVV.